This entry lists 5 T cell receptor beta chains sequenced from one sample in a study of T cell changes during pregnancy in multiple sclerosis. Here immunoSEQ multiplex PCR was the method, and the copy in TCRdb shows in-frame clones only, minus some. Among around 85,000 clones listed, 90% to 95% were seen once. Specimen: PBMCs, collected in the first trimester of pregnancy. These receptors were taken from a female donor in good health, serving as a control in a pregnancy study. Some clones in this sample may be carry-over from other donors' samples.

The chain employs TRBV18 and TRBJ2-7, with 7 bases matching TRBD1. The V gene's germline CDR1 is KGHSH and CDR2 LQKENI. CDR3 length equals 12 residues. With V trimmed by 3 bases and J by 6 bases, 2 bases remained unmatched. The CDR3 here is CASSPTGREQYF. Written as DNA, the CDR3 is TGTGCCAGCTCACCGACAGGGCGCGAGCAGTACTTC. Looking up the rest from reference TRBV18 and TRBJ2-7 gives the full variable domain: NAGVMQNPRHLVRRRGQEARLRCSPMKGHSHVYWYRQLPEEGLKFMVYLQKENIIDESGMPKERFSAEFPKEGPSILRIQQVVRGDSAAYFCASSPTGREQYFGPGTRLTVT.

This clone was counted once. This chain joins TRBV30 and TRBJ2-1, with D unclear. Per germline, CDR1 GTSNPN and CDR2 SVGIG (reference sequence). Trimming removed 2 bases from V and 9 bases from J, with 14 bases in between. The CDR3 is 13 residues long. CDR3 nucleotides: TGTGCCTGGAGTCCTCCCCTGAGGAGTGAGCAGTTCTTC. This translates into CAWSPPLRSEQFF.

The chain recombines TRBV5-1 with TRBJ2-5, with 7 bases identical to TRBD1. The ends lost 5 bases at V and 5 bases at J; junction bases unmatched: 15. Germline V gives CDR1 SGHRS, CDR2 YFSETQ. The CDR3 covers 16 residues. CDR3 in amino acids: CASRGVPQGDQETQYF. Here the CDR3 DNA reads TGCGCCAGCAGGGGGGTACCCCAGGGGGATCAGGAGACCCAGTACTTC.

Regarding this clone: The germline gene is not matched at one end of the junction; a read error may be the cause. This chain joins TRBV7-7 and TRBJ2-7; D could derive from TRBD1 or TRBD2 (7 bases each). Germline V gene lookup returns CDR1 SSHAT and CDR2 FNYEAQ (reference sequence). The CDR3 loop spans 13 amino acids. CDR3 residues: CASSLQGRGEQYF. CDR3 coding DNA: TGTGCTAGCAGCTTACAGGGGAGGGGAGAGCAGTACTTC.

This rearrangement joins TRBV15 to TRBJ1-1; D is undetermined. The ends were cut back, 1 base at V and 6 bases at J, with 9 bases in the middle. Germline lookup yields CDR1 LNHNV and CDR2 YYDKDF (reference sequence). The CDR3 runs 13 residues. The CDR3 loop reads CATSRGGFAEAFF. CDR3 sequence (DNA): TGTGCCACCAGCAGAGGAGGGTTCGCTGAAGCTTTCTTT.